The 19 T cell receptor beta chains below come from one sample, sequenced in a study of identifying expanded T cells in peripheral blood. This table comes from immunoSEQ multiplex PCR, and its TCRdb copy is limited to in-frame clones, with some not included. The sample lists about 86,000 clones; roughly 84% were seen once. The material sequenced was blood. The receptors were sampled from a person between 18 and 75 years old in good health.

The chain links TRBV11-2 to TRBJ1-1, with 9 bases identical to TRBD1. Unmatched junction bases numbered 2, after V lost 4 bases and J lost 5 bases. The germline V gene has CDR1 SGHAT and CDR2 FQNNGV. The CDR3 has 13 residues. This CDR3 is CASSSQGATEAFF. In nucleotides, the CDR3 is TGTGCCAGCAGCTCACAGGGGGCAACTGAAGCTTTCTTT.

The genes are TRBV15 and TRBJ2-7; D might be TRBD1 (5 bases). Germline CDR1 LNHNV, CDR2 YYDKDF (reference sequence). Trimming took off 0 bases at V and 11 bases at J, with 14 bases between the two ends. The CDR3 extends over 13 amino acids. As DNA, the CDR3 is TGTGCCACCAGCAGAGACGTGCAGGGAAGGGAGTACTTC. Residues: CATSRDVQGREYF.

The gene calls are TRBV7-2 and TRBJ1-1, with no clear D. The length of the CDR3 is 12 residues. With 0 bases removed from V and 8 bases from J, the gap between germline ends came to 7 bases. From germline, CDR1 is SGHTA and CDR2 FQGNSA. Here the CDR3 reads CASSLALGEAFF. The CDR3 bases are TGTGCCAGCAGCTTAGCGCTCGGGGAAGCTTTCTTT.

This sequence joins TRBV6-5 and TRBJ1-5; maybe TRBD1 (5 bases). Per germline, CDR1 MNHEY and CDR2 SVGAGI. The germline V and J ends were trimmed by 0 bases and 7 bases, with 13 bases remaining between them. CDR3 size: 15 residues. The CDR3 region has the DNA TGTGCCAGCAGTTACTCGTATGATCAGGGCCAGCCCCAGCATTTT. Translated: CASSYSYDQGQPQHF.

This chain uses TRBV18 with TRBJ2-5, with 9 nucleotides matching TRBD2. CDR1 is KGHSH and CDR2 is LQKENI in the germline V gene. Trimming took 2 bases from V and 5 from J; bases not matched to a gene: 9. The CDR3 is made up of 16 amino acids. In nucleotides, the CDR3 is TGTGCCAGCTCACCATACGGGACTAGCATTTTCGAGACCCAGTACTTC. It codes for CASSPYGTSIFETQYF.

The chain is built from TRBV7-2 and TRBJ1-2; 7 bases fit TRBD1. With 1 base clipped from V and 7 bases from J, the junction kept 6 bases outside the gene matches. CDR1 is SGHTA and CDR2 is FQGNSA in the germline V gene. The CDR3 has 14 amino acids. The DNA of the CDR3 is TGTGCCAGCAGCTTAGGCCGGGACAGATTTGGCTACACCTTC. Encoded protein: CASSLGRDRFGYTF.

J is TRBJ1-2 and V is TRBV15; D gene unclear. Trimming left V 1 base short and J 3 bases short, with 9 bases between. Germline loops: CDR1 LNHNV, CDR2 YYDKDF (reference sequence). The CDR3 totals 14 residues. CDR3 sequence: CATSRAGVDYGYTF. Written as DNA, the CDR3 is TGTGCCACCAGCAGAGCCGGGGTTGACTATGGCTACACCTTC.

For the CDR3, the DNA is TGTGCCAGCTCACCACCGGGAGGTGGTGGTGAAAAACTGTTTTTT. Its translation is CASSPPGGGGEKLFF. The rearrangement links TRBV18 to TRBJ1-4; no clear D. The CDR3 loop spans 15 amino acids. The V end was cut by 0 bases, the J end by 7 bases, with 12 bases between. Germline V gene data show CDR1 as KGHSH and CDR2 as LQKENI. Full variable domain (outside the CDR3, taken from reference TRBV18 and TRBJ1-4): NAGVMQNPRHLVRRRGQEARLRCSPMKGHSHVYWYRQLPEEGLKFMVYLQKENIIDESGMPKERFSAEFPKEGPSILRIQQVVRGDSAAYFCASSPPGGGGEKLFFGSGTQLSVL.

The chain couples TRBV7-2 to TRBJ2-7; 9 bases align to TRBD2. Unmatched junction bases numbered 10, after V lost 1 base and J lost 6 bases. This CDR3 has 16 residues. CDR1 is SGHTA and CDR2 is FQGNSA in the germline V gene. For the CDR3, the DNA is TGTGCCAGCAGCTTAGGGCTAGGCGGGGGGGGAATCGAGCAGTACTTC. Protein product: CASSLGLGGGGIEQYF.

This clone was seen only once. The DNA of the CDR3 is TGTGCCAGCTCACCACCGTGGGGGCTGGCGAACACTGAAGCTTTCTTT. It encodes CASSPPWGLANTEAFF. The chain employs TRBV18 and TRBJ1-1; D perhaps matches TRBD1 (6 bases). This CDR3 has 16 residues. Trimming removed 0 bases from V and 1 base from J, with 12 bases in between. Germline CDR1 KGHSH, CDR2 LQKENI. The variable domain in full, completed from reference TRBV18 and TRBJ1-1, reads NAGVMQNPRHLVRRRGQEARLRCSPMKGHSHVYWYRQLPEEGLKFMVYLQKENIIDESGMPKERFSAEFPKEGPSILRIQQVVRGDSAAYFCASSPPWGLANTEAFFGQGTRLTVV.

The chain couples TRBV27 to TRBJ2-5, with TRBD1 matching 7 bases. The germline gives CDR1 MNHEY, CDR2 SMNVEV (reference sequence). J gave up 4 bases and V 6 bases, and 11 bases lay outside the gene matches. The CDR3 contains 15 residues. The CDR3 bases are TGTGCCAGCAGCCCTGGGACAGCCCCACGAGAGACCCAGTACTTC. It specifies CASSPGTAPRETQYF.

This clone was detected only once. The CDR3 DNA reads as TGTGCCAGCCACCGAGGGGGGGAAGGTGGGTACAATGAGCAGTTCTTC. Translation: CASHRGGEGGYNEQFF. The chain carries TRBV5-4 and TRBJ2-1, with a tentative D call TRBD2 (7 bases). Trimming cost V 7 bases and J 4 bases, with 21 bases left between them. The CDR3 covers 16 residues. Germline loops: CDR1 SGHNT, CDR2 YYREEE (reference sequence).

V gene TRBV29-1 combines with J gene TRBJ2-3; no clear D. V was shortened by 4 bases and J by 4 bases, with 9 bases between the two germline ends. Germline V gene data show CDR1 as SQVTM and CDR2 as ANQGSEA. The CDR3 loop spans 12 amino acids. The CDR3 spells CSVVRSSDTQYF. The CDR3 DNA reads as TGCAGCGTTGTGAGGTCCTCAGATACGCAGTATTTT.

This sequence joins TRBV11-2 and TRBJ2-7; D is ambiguous. The CDR3 is made up of 17 amino acids. Germline assignment: CDR1 SGHAT and CDR2 FQNNGV. V was pared by 1 base and J by 7 bases, with 23 bases between. CDR3 nucleotide sequence: TGTGCCAGCAGCTTAGTGCCTCTGGTGGGCAGAGCTAGGGAGCAGTACTTC. It specifies CASSLVPLVGRAREQYF. The full variable domain, with the rest looked up from reference TRBV11-2 and TRBJ2-7, is EAGVAQSPRYKIIEKRQSVAFWCNPISGHATLYWYQQILGQGPKLLIQFQNNGVVDDSQLPKDRFSAERLKGVDSTLKIQPAKLEDSAVYLCASSLVPLVGRAREQYFGPGTRLTVT.

The chain has TRBV30 and TRBJ1-2; D unclear. This CDR3 contains 11 residues. The V gene lost 6 bases and the J gene lost 8 bases, with 13 bases spanning the gap. The germline CDR1 and CDR2 sequences are GTSNPN and SVGIG (reference sequence). The CDR3 sequence: CACPWSGGYTF. The CDR3 DNA sequence: TGTGCCTGCCCGTGGAGTGGAGGCTACACCTTC.

This chain joins TRBV6-1 and TRBJ1-5; D is ambiguous. Per the germline V gene, CDR1 is MNHNS and CDR2 is SASEGT. The ends were cut back, 3 bases at V and 2 bases at J, with 5 bases in the middle. The CDR3 totals 13 residues. The CDR3 nucleotides are TGTGCCAGCAGTGATTGGGGCAATCAGCCCCAGCATTTT. This sequence encodes CASSDWGNQPQHF.

The chain couples TRBV29-1 to TRBJ1-3; D is perhaps TRBD1 (6 bases). Trimming pared 5 bases from V and 1 base from J, leaving 9 bases between. This CDR3 region has 13 residues. Germline loops: CDR1 SQVTM, CDR2 ANQGSEA. CDR3 region: CSVWTASGNTIYF. The CDR3 DNA reads as TGCAGCGTTTGGACAGCTTCTGGAAACACCATATATTTT.

V usage is TRBV2 and J usage is TRBJ1-2; D is unclear. The CDR3 sequence is 15 residues long. Germline V lookup: CDR1 SNHLY, CDR2 FYNNEI. The V gene lost 1 base and the J gene lost 7 bases, with 16 bases spanning the gap. CDR3 DNA: TGTGCCAGCAGTGAAGGGAACGAACCTTCTAGTGGCTACACCTTC. Its translation is CASSEGNEPSSGYTF.

The chain joins TRBV6-5 to TRBJ1-2, with D tentatively TRBD1 (6 bases). Per germline, CDR1 MNHEY and CDR2 SVGAGI. This CDR3 has 15 amino acids. V shed 6 bases and J shed 0 bases, with 14 bases lying between them. Written as DNA, the CDR3 is TGTGCCAGCAGCTGGGGGGCCGGGTCTAACTATGGCTACACCTTC. As protein: CASSWGAGSNYGYTF.